A selection of T cell receptor beta chains follows, all from one sample in a study of OX40 agonist ivuxolimab in advanced cancers. Assay: immunoSEQ multiplex PCR; the TCRdb copy retains only in-frame clones and omits some. The sample records about 42,000 clones, about 81% being singletons. The sample in question was CD4+ or CD8+ T cells sorted from blood, obtained in a trial of the OX40 agonist ivuxolimab. These receptors all come from an adult with an advanced solid tumor such as melanoma, head and neck, liver or kidney cancer. Both conserved end residues are part of each CDR3. The D gene is left open where the match is weak. Clone size is not always given. Where it is, it says once, few, many or a class for expanded clones.

j_gene: TRBJ2-5
abundance: NA
v_gene: TRBV7-9
d_gene: TRBD2
CDR3aa: CASSPALAGDLREQYF
CDR3nt: TGTGCCAGCAGCCCCGCCTTAGCGGGAGACTTGAGGGAGCAGTACTTC

j_gene: TRBJ2-2
abundance: once
v_gene: TRBV18
d_gene: NA
CDR3aa: CASSWRSIGELFF
CDR3nt: TGTGCCAGCTCATGGCGGAGCATCGGGGAGCTGTTTTTT

j_gene: TRBJ1-2
abundance: once
v_gene: TRBV7-3
d_gene: NA
CDR3aa: CASSLAGNYGYTF
CDR3nt: TGTGCCAGCAGCTTAGCAGGGAACTATGGCTACACCTTC

j_gene: TRBJ2-7
abundance: once
v_gene: TRBV2
d_gene: TRBD1
CDR3aa: CASSDQGAYYEQYF
CDR3nt: TGTGCCAGCAGTGATCAGGGGGCTTACTACGAGCAGTACTTC

j_gene: TRBJ1-1
abundance: NA
v_gene: TRBV13
d_gene: NA
CDR3aa: CASSLGLSEAFF
CDR3nt: TGTGCCAGCAGCCTGGGACTGTCAGAAGCTTTCTTT

j_gene: TRBJ2-5
abundance: few
v_gene: TRBV7-9
d_gene: TRBD2
CDR3aa: CASSSSGRGTQYF
CDR3nt: TGTGCCAGCAGCTCTAGCGGGAGAGGGACCCAGTACTTC

j_gene: TRBJ2-3
abundance: NA
v_gene: TRBV29-1
d_gene: NA
CDR3aa: CSVEVPNQADTQYF
CDR3nt: TGCAGCGTTGAAGTTCCTAATCAGGCAGATACGCAGTATTTT

j_gene: TRBJ1-3
abundance: NA
v_gene: TRBV5-1
d_gene: NA
CDR3aa: CASSPVSSGNTIYF
CDR3nt: TGCGCCAGCAGCCCCGTGTCCTCTGGAAACACCATATATTTT

j_gene: TRBJ1-1
abundance: NA
v_gene: TRBV5-5
d_gene: TRBD1
CDR3aa: CASSLVTGGEAFF
CDR3nt: TGTGCCAGCAGCTTGGTTACAGGGGGTGAAGCTTTCTTT

j_gene: TRBJ2-3
abundance: NA
v_gene: TRBV4-1
d_gene: NA
CDR3aa: CASSQDLRSTDTQYF
CDR3nt: TGCGCCAGCAGCCAAGATCTGCGGTCCACAGATACGCAGTATTTT

j_gene: TRBJ2-3
abundance: NA
v_gene: TRBV7-2
d_gene: NA
CDR3aa: CASTLRGGGTDTQYF
CDR3nt: TGTGCCAGCACCCTCAGAGGCGGGGGCACAGATACGCAGTATTTT

j_gene: TRBJ1-1
abundance: NA
v_gene: TRBV5-4
d_gene: NA
CDR3aa: CASSPPGSLDTEAFF
CDR3nt: TGTGCCAGCAGCCCTCCGGGCTCCCTAGACACTGAAGCTTTCTTT

j_gene: TRBJ2-1
abundance: few
v_gene: TRBV6-1
d_gene: NA
CDR3aa: CASSEAPYSPYNEQFF
CDR3nt: TGTGCCAGCAGTGAAGCCCCCTATAGCCCCTACAATGAGCAGTTCTTC

j_gene: TRBJ1-5
abundance: NA
v_gene: TRBV9
d_gene: NA
CDR3aa: CASSARGDSNQPQHF
CDR3nt: TGTGCCAGCAGCGCACGAGGAGACAGCAATCAGCCCCAGCATTTT

j_gene: TRBJ2-5
abundance: NA
v_gene: TRBV6-5
d_gene: TRBD2
CDR3aa: CASSSLGLAEETQYF
CDR3nt: TGTGCCAGCAGTTCTCTCGGACTAGCGGAAGAGACCCAGTACTTC

j_gene: TRBJ2-1
abundance: NA
v_gene: TRBV20-1
d_gene: NA
CDR3aa: CSARDTRKQFF
CDR3nt: TGCAGTGCTAGAGATACGAGAAAGCAGTTCTTC

j_gene: TRBJ1-1
abundance: NA
v_gene: TRBV6-5
d_gene: NA
CDR3aa: CASSYSGGDTEAFF
CDR3nt: TGTGCCAGCAGTTACTCGGGAGGGGACACTGAAGCTTTCTTT

j_gene: TRBJ2-1
abundance: NA
v_gene: TRBV7-9
d_gene: TRBD2
CDR3aa: CASRLAGYNEQFF
CDR3nt: TGTGCCAGCAGACTAGCGGGCTACAATGAGCAGTTCTTC

j_gene: TRBJ2-4
abundance: NA
v_gene: TRBV2
d_gene: TRBD2
CDR3aa: CASSPRLAGGKNIQYF
CDR3nt: TGTGCCAGCAGTCCTCGACTAGCGGGAGGGAAAAACATTCAGTACTTC

j_gene: TRBJ2-1
abundance: NA
v_gene: TRBV19
d_gene: TRBD1
CDR3aa: CASSNPGGFGYNEQFF
CDR3nt: TGTGCCAGTAGTAACCCAGGGGGCTTTGGGTACAATGAGCAGTTCTTC

j_gene: TRBJ2-3
abundance: NA
v_gene: TRBV18
d_gene: TRBD2
CDR3aa: CASSPALAGSTDTQYF
CDR3nt: TGTGCCAGCTCCCCCGCACTAGCGGGGAGCACAGATACGCAGTATTTT

j_gene: TRBJ2-1
abundance: NA
v_gene: TRBV15
d_gene: NA
CDR3aa: CATSRDKQVQLANNEQFF
CDR3nt: TGTGCCACCAGCAGAGATAAACAGGTCCAGCTGGCGAACAATGAGCAGTTCTTC

j_gene: TRBJ2-1
abundance: NA
v_gene: TRBV5-1
d_gene: NA
CDR3aa: CASSLLIGDEQFF
CDR3nt: TGCGCCAGCAGCTTGCTCATTGGGGATGAGCAGTTCTTC

j_gene: TRBJ1-1
abundance: NA
v_gene: TRBV5-5
d_gene: NA
CDR3aa: CASSSSGPLFPQEAFF
CDR3nt: TGTGCCAGCAGCTCCTCCGGACCACTCTTTCCCCAGGAAGCTTTCTTT

j_gene: TRBJ2-1
abundance: NA
v_gene: TRBV4-2
d_gene: TRBD2
CDR3aa: CASSSAGGSPYNEQFF
CDR3nt: TGTGCCAGCAGTTCTGCGGGGGGGAGTCCCTACAATGAGCAGTTCTTC

j_gene: TRBJ1-1
abundance: once
v_gene: TRBV20-1
d_gene: NA
CDR3aa: CSARHTEAFF
CDR3nt: TGCAGTGCTAGACACACTGAAGCTTTCTTT

j_gene: TRBJ2-3
abundance: NA
v_gene: TRBV7-8
d_gene: TRBD1
CDR3aa: CASSLTGGAGTDTQYF
CDR3nt: TGTGCCAGCAGCTTAACAGGGGGCGCGGGCACAGATACGCAGTATTTT

j_gene: TRBJ1-2
abundance: NA
v_gene: TRBV6-5
d_gene: NA
CDR3aa: CASSSNLDGYTF
CDR3nt: TGTGCCAGCAGTTCTAATCTAGATGGCTACACCTTC

j_gene: TRBJ2-1
abundance: NA
v_gene: TRBV7-2
d_gene: NA
CDR3aa: CASSPRPGSYNEQFF
CDR3nt: TGTGCCAGCAGCCCCCGCCCCGGCTCCTACAATGAGCAGTTCTTC

j_gene: TRBJ2-2
abundance: NA
v_gene: TRBV7-3
d_gene: NA
CDR3aa: CASSLSPPLLNTGELFF
CDR3nt: TGTGCCAGCAGCCTTTCCCCTCCGCTATTGAACACCGGGGAGCTGTTTTTT

j_gene: TRBJ2-7
abundance: NA
v_gene: TRBV19
d_gene: NA
CDR3aa: CASSITHGYYEQYF
CDR3nt: TGTGCCAGTAGTATAACACACGGGTACTACGAGCAGTACTTC

j_gene: TRBJ1-1
abundance: NA
v_gene: TRBV6-5
d_gene: TRBD1
CDR3aa: CASSTGQGAAFF
CDR3nt: TGTGCCAGCAGTACCGGACAGGGCGCAGCTTTCTTT

j_gene: TRBJ2-3
abundance: NA
v_gene: TRBV9
d_gene: NA
CDR3aa: CASSVAVPDTQYF
CDR3nt: TGTGCCAGCAGCGTAGCTGTCCCAGATACGCAGTATTTT

j_gene: TRBJ2-3
abundance: once
v_gene: TRBV4-3
d_gene: NA
CDR3aa: CASSQDRVPTDTQYF
CDR3nt: TGCGCCAGCAGCCAAGATCGGGTCCCCACAGATACGCAGTATTTT

j_gene: TRBJ1-1
abundance: NA
v_gene: TRBV7-3
d_gene: NA
CDR3aa: CASSQRSGYTEAFF
CDR3nt: TGTGCCAGCAGCCAACGGAGCGGATACACTGAAGCTTTCTTT

j_gene: TRBJ2-7
abundance: few
v_gene: TRBV5-5
d_gene: NA
CDR3aa: CASSLVGRSYEQYF
CDR3nt: TGTGCCAGCAGCTTGGTGGGTCGCTCCTACGAGCAGTACTTC

j_gene: TRBJ2-3
abundance: NA
v_gene: TRBV27
d_gene: NA
CDR3aa: CATRGMGGTDTQYF
CDR3nt: TGTGCCACAAGGGGGATGGGGGGCACAGATACGCAGTATTTT

j_gene: TRBJ1-5
abundance: once
v_gene: TRBV30
d_gene: NA
CDR3aa: CAWAGSGNQPQHF
CDR3nt: TGTGCCTGGGCCGGGTCAGGCAATCAGCCCCAGCATTTT

j_gene: TRBJ1-2
abundance: NA
v_gene: TRBV7-9
d_gene: NA
CDR3aa: CASSLYMAGNYGYTF
CDR3nt: TGTGCCAGCAGCTTATATATGGCGGGGAATTATGGCTACACCTTC

j_gene: TRBJ1-1
abundance: NA
v_gene: TRBV4-3
d_gene: TRBD1
CDR3aa: CASSLYRGLGTNVGTEAFF
CDR3nt: TGCGCCAGCAGCCTTTACAGGGGGCTAGGGACCAATGTGGGCACTGAAGCTTTCTTT

j_gene: TRBJ1-6
abundance: NA
v_gene: TRBV11-2
d_gene: TRBD1
CDR3aa: CASSLGTGTGGVPLHF
CDR3nt: TGTGCCAGCAGCTTAGGTACCGGGACAGGGGGCGTACCCCTCCACTTT

j_gene: TRBJ2-2
abundance: NA
v_gene: TRBV6-6
d_gene: NA
CDR3aa: CASSSYGTQDGELFF
CDR3nt: TGTGCCAGCAGTTCCTACGGGACCCAAGACGGGGAGCTGTTTTTT

j_gene: TRBJ2-5
abundance: NA
v_gene: TRBV7-9
d_gene: TRBD2
CDR3aa: CASSRTSGRETQYF
CDR3nt: TGTGCCAGCAGCAGGACTAGCGGGCGAGAGACCCAGTACTTC

j_gene: TRBJ2-7
abundance: few
v_gene: TRBV5-4
d_gene: TRBD1
CDR3aa: CASSTNLGTGGYEQYF
CDR3nt: TGTGCCAGCAGCACAAATCTTGGGACAGGGGGTTACGAGCAGTACTTC

j_gene: TRBJ1-1
abundance: once
v_gene: TRBV12-5
d_gene: TRBD1
CDR3aa: CASGLVPPGQGPVTEAFF
CDR3nt: TGTGCTAGTGGTTTGGTACCCCCTGGACAGGGGCCCGTCACTGAAGCTTTCTTT

j_gene: TRBJ1-1
abundance: NA
v_gene: TRBV30
d_gene: NA
CDR3aa: CAWAEGTEAFF
CDR3nt: TGTGCCTGGGCGGAGGGCACTGAAGCTTTCTTT

j_gene: TRBJ1-2
abundance: once
v_gene: TRBV20-1
d_gene: NA
CDR3aa: CSAIGQDGYTF
CDR3nt: TGCAGTGCTATTGGTCAAGATGGCTACACCTTC

j_gene: TRBJ1-5
abundance: NA
v_gene: TRBV27
d_gene: NA
CDR3aa: CASSFQGANQPQHF
CDR3nt: TGTGCCAGCAGTTTCCAGGGTGCCAATCAGCCCCAGCATTTT